The 13 T cell receptor beta chains below were found in one sample sequenced in a study of T cells in localized non-small cell lung cancer. The data were produced by immunoSEQ multiplex PCR, yet TCRdb's version contains in-frame clones alone and is incomplete. The sample holds about 26,000 clones, 81% seen once. Sequencing was performed on peripheral blood, taken before any cancer treatment. The receptors were gathered from a man aged 40 to 70 with stage III squamous cell lung carcinoma.

V usage is TRBV6-6 and J usage is TRBJ1-1, with D hard to call. The germline V gene has CDR1 MNHNY and CDR2 SVGAGI (reference sequence). V gave up 2 bases and J gave up 6 bases, with 10 bases separating them. The CDR3 runs to 13 residues. The CDR3 nucleotides are TGTGCCAGCAGTTACGCAGGCGGGGCTGAAGCTTTCTTT. Translation gives CASSYAGGAEAFF.

The J gene is TRBJ2-7, the V gene TRBV30; maybe TRBD1 (7 bases). V lost 4 bases and J lost 2, with 12 bases in between. Germline CDR1 GTSNPN, CDR2 SVGIG (reference sequence). The CDR3 is made up of 13 amino acids. The CDR3 is CAWTPGGTYEQYF. As DNA, the CDR3 is TGTGCCTGGACCCCAGGGGGGACCTACGAGCAGTACTTC.

The chain recombines TRBV19 with TRBJ1-1; D is unclear. The V and J ends lost 2 bases and 1 base respectively, with 2 bases between them. Per the germline V gene, CDR1 is LNHDA and CDR2 is SQIVND (reference sequence). The CDR3 is 12 amino acids. CDR3 protein: CASSIRNTEAFF. The CDR3 bases are TGTGCCAGTAGTATAAGGAACACTGAAGCTTTCTTT. Using reference TRBV19 and TRBJ1-1 for the parts outside the CDR3, the full variable domain is DGGITQSPKYLFRKEGQNVTLSCEQNLNHDAMYWYRQDPGQGLRLIYYSQIVNDFQKGDIAEGYSVSREKKESFPLTVTSAQKNPTAFYLCASSIRNTEAFFGQGTRLTVV.

Here the CDR3 reads CASKGLRTDTQYF. CDR3 bases: TGTGCCAGCAAAGGGCTACGCACAGATACGCAGTATTTT. The chain recombines TRBV6-1 with TRBJ2-3, with no clear D. The CDR3 sequence is 13 residues long. Trimming pared 7 bases from V and 1 base from J, leaving 9 bases between. Germline V lookup: CDR1 MNHNS, CDR2 SASEGT.

This chain connects TRBV5-4 to TRBJ2-1, with unresolved D. The CDR3 spans 15 residues. Deletions cut 0 bases from V and 3 bases from J, with 10 bases between. Germline V gene sequence: CDR1 SGHNT, CDR2 YYREEE (reference sequence). CDR3 sequence (DNA): TGTGCCAGCAGCTTGGGGAGTCTAGGCTACAATGAGCAGTTCTTC. This sequence encodes CASSLGSLGYNEQFF.

The chain has TRBV30 and TRBJ1-5; possible D gene TRBD1, 5 bases. The germline V and J ends were trimmed by 2 bases and 6 bases, with 14 bases remaining between them. Germline V gene sequence: CDR1 GTSNPN, CDR2 SVGIG (reference sequence). The CDR3 totals 14 residues. The CDR3 protein is CAWSTLGGSQPQHF. The CDR3 bases are TGTGCCTGGAGTACCCTGGGGGGGAGTCAGCCCCAGCATTTT.

The chain links TRBV13 to TRBJ1-2; 8 bases agree with TRBD1. Germline CDR1 is PRHDT and CDR2 is FYEKMQ (reference sequence). The V and J ends lost 5 bases and 10 bases, in that order; junction bases with no gene match: 9. This CDR3 is built from 13 residues. Here the CDR3 reads CASSVGQALPYTF. The CDR3 DNA is TGTGCCAGCAGCGTGGGACAGGCCCTACCCTACACCTTC.

The CDR3 region is CAKTLPDRSGANVLTF. CDR3 nucleotide sequence: TGTGCCAAAACCTTACCCGACCGCTCTGGGGCCAACGTCCTGACTTTC. The chain is built from TRBV5-3 and TRBJ2-6; D is undetermined. TRBV5-3 falls under the ORF class, with uncertain function. Trimming left V 9 bases short and J 0 bases short, with 16 bases between. This CDR3 region has 16 residues.

The rearrangement joins TRBV27 to TRBJ2-3, with TRBD1 matching over 7 bases. J gave up 5 bases and V 4 bases, and 6 bases lay outside the gene matches. This CDR3 region has 14 residues. Germline lookup yields CDR1 MNHEY and CDR2 SMNVEV (reference sequence). The CDR3 sequence: CASSSRGRLDTQYF. The DNA for the CDR3 is TGTGCCAGCAGTTCCAGGGGGAGATTAGATACGCAGTATTTT.

This clone was counted a few times. The chain recombines TRBV27 with TRBJ1-2, with 9 bases identical to TRBD1. CDR3 length equals 14 residues. The V segment lost 6 bases and the J segment 3 bases; nucleotides outside the gene matches: 5. Germline-derived CDR1 and CDR2 are MNHEY and SMNVEV (reference sequence). The CDR3 DNA is TGTGCCAGCAGCCGGGACAGGGTTTACTATGGCTACACCTTC. Encoded protein: CASSRDRVYYGYTF.

This chain connects TRBV6-6 to TRBJ1-5; a weak D match, TRBD1 (5 bases). V lost 7 bases to trimming and J lost 4 bases, with 17 bases between them. The CDR3 is made up of 15 amino acids. Germline CDR1 is MNHNY and CDR2 is SVGAGI (reference sequence). CDR3 amino acids: CASIQGEGFNQPQHF. CDR3 sequence (DNA): TGTGCCAGCATCCAGGGAGAGGGATTTAATCAGCCCCAGCATTTT.

The chain uses TRBV27 and TRBJ2-1, with TRBD1 identical over 7 bases. Germline assignment: CDR1 MNHEY and CDR2 SMNVEV (reference sequence). V gave up 3 bases and J gave up 0 bases; unmatched junction bases: 2. The length of the CDR3 is 15 residues. CDR3 sequence (DNA): TGTGCCAGCAGTTTGGACAGGAGCTCCTACAATGAGCAGTTCTTC. This codes for CASSLDRSSYNEQFF.

This clone was seen just once. The chain carries TRBV7-9 and TRBJ2-1; 14 bases line up with TRBD2. The germline CDR1 and CDR2 sequences are SEHNR and FQNEAQ (reference sequence). This CDR3 contains 18 residues. V was pared by 0 bases and J by 12 bases, with 13 bases of the junction left unmatched. CDR3 amino acids: CASSLAVGGLAGGLRQFF. The CDR3, as DNA: TGTGCCAGCAGCTTAGCGGTTGGAGGACTAGCGGGGGGATTAAGGCAGTTCTTC.